This TCR beta chain was identified during a study of identifying expanded T cells in peripheral blood. The study, taken as a whole, reports: Clone count variance between two-week samples rose with total template count. Over two and four weeks, about 16.4 and 19 clones changed, versus roughly 1.2 between replicates.

This clone was counted between two and nine times. Its antigen is unknown. Germline loops: CDR1 LNHDA, CDR2 SQIVND (reference sequence). J lost 5 bases, V lost 6 bases, and 9 bases had no gene match. This CDR3 is built from 15 residues. Only in-frame clones appear in the TCRdb table, and some are missing; sequencing was by immunoSEQ multiplex PCR. Of 55,000 to 80,000 clones detected, around 83% appear once; the ten largest clones hold approximately 19%. The rearrangement links TRBV19 to TRBJ2-3; the match to TRBD2 covers 9 bases. Sequenced input: blood. The sequence came from a person between 18 and 75 years old in good health. CDR3 bases: TGTGCCAGTAGCCTTAATAGCGGGAGTCAAGATACGCAGTATTTT. Protein sequence: CASSLNSGSQDTQYF.